The rows below give T cell receptor beta chains drawn from one sample of a study of T cell responses to AZD1222 COVID-19 vaccine. Repertoires were generated with immunoSEQ multiplex PCR, while TCRdb's copy carries only in-frame clones and drops some. The profile covers roughly 110,000 clones, with about 93% appearing a single time and 22% taken by the ten largest. The sequences come from peripheral blood, collected on day 0 of AZD1222 vaccination. Receptors were obtained from an adult in good health. Each CDR3 is given with its conserved first and last residue. The D gene is left open where the match is weak. The size of a clone is reported for some rows only, either as once, few or many, or as a class for expanded clones.

D gene	V gene	clone size	J gene	CDR3 protein	CDR3 DNA
TRBD1	TRBV3-1/TRBV3-2	.	TRBJ2-3	CASSPPGQGRTDTQYF	TGTGCCAGCAGCCCCCCAGGACAGGGGAGGACAGATACGCAGTATTTT
.	TRBV19	.	TRBJ1-1	CASRTNRDTEAFF	TGTGCCAGTAGGACGAACAGGGACACTGAAGCTTTCTTT
.	TRBV7-2	.	TRBJ2-7	CASRGGPATYEQYF	TGTGCCAGCCGCGGGGGCCCCGCCACCTACGAGCAGTACTTC
.	TRBV9	.	TRBJ1-4	CASTKGWSSGEKLFF	TGTGCCAGCACCAAAGGATGGAGTTCTGGTGAAAAACTGTTTTTT
.	TRBV6-6	.	TRBJ2-7	CASSLTGFTYEQYF	TGTGCCAGCAGTCTAACAGGGTTCACCTACGAGCAGTACTTC
TRBD1	TRBV6-5	.	TRBJ1-1	CASRLGQGNTEAFF	TGTGCCAGCAGACTGGGACAGGGGAACACTGAAGCTTTCTTT
.	TRBV29-1	.	TRBJ1-2	CSVETTGANYGYTF	TGCAGCGTGGAAACTACAGGAGCTAACTATGGCTACACCTTC
.	TRBV6-2/TRBV6-3	.	TRBJ1-5	CASSYERAQGRIGNQPQHF	TGTGCCAGCAGTTACGAGAGGGCGCAGGGGAGAATTGGAAATCAGCCCCAGCATTTT
.	TRBV19	.	TRBJ1-5	CASTAQGGSNQPQHF	TGTGCCAGTACGGCCCAGGGAGGTAGCAATCAGCCCCAGCATTTT
.	TRBV12-3/TRBV12-4	.	TRBJ2-5	CASRPEHGETQYF	TGTGCCAGCAGGCCCGAACATGGGGAGACCCAGTACTTC
.	TRBV5-6	once	TRBJ1-2	CASSPRPGSFGYTF	TGTGCCAGCAGCCCCCGGCCCGGGAGCTTCGGCTACACCTTC
TRBD2	TRBV7-9	.	TRBJ2-5	CASSLGAGHQETQYF	TGTGCCAGCAGCTTAGGAGCGGGGCACCAAGAGACCCAGTACTTC
.	TRBV3-1/TRBV3-2	.	TRBJ1-1	CASSQVGGAEAFF	TGTGCCAGCAGCCAAGTGGGCGGGGCTGAAGCTTTCTTT
.	TRBV5-1	.	TRBJ2-1	CASSFSGLGVIGEQFF	TGCGCCAGCAGCTTTTCTGGGCTAGGAGTTATCGGTGAGCAGTTCTTC
.	TRBV29-1	.	TRBJ2-1	CSVVETNYNEQFF	TGCAGCGTTGTGGAGACCAACTACAATGAGCAGTTCTTC
TRBD2	TRBV3-1/TRBV3-2	.	TRBJ2-5	CASSTRGGGGETQYF	TGTGCCAGCAGCACCCGGGGGGGCGGCGGGGAGACCCAGTACTTC
.	TRBV30	.	TRBJ2-3	CAWSGLGAGTDTQYF	TGTGCCTGGAGTGGGTTAGGGGCGGGCACAGATACGCAGTATTTT
.	TRBV2	.	TRBJ1-6	CASSDVQYNSPLHF	TGTGCCAGCAGTGACGTCCAGTATAATTCACCCCTCCACTTT
.	TRBV29-1	.	TRBJ1-3	CSAQGFSGNTIYF	TGCAGCGCACAGGGTTTTTCAGGAAACACCATATATTTT
.	TRBV5-6	.	TRBJ2-7	CASSLGGTQIAYEQYF	TGTGCCAGCAGCTTGGGAGGGACACAGATCGCCTACGAGCAGTACTTC
TRBD1	TRBV19	.	TRBJ1-1	CASNPDRANTEAFF	TGTGCCAGTAACCCGGACAGGGCGAACACTGAAGCTTTCTTT
TRBD2	TRBV7-2	.	TRBJ2-1	CASSLGLAVNNEQFF	TGTGCCAGCAGCTTGGGACTAGCGGTGAACAATGAGCAGTTCTTC
TRBD1	TRBV3-1/TRBV3-2	.	TRBJ1-6	CASMRSGGECNSPLHF	TGTGCCAGCATGCGTTCAGGGGGCGAATGTAATTCACCCCTCCACTTT
.	TRBV19	.	TRBJ2-2	CASRDPGQGLTGELFF	TGTGCCAGTAGAGATCCAGGGCAGGGGCTGACCGGGGAGCTGTTTTTT
TRBD1	TRBV3-1/TRBV3-2	.	TRBJ1-1	CASSPRRGRIAEAFF	TGTGCCAGCAGCCCAAGGAGGGGGCGGATCGCTGAAGCTTTCTTT
TRBD1	TRBV9	few	TRBJ1-2	CASSVDQGAERSGYTF	TGTGCCAGCAGCGTAGATCAGGGGGCCGAGAGAAGTGGCTACACCTTC
TRBD1	TRBV7-6	.	TRBJ1-2	CASSPQTGGNYGYTF	TGTGCCAGCAGCCCCCAGACAGGGGGCAACTATGGCTACACCTTC
TRBD1	TRBV3-1/TRBV3-2	.	TRBJ1-1	CASRYGTGSITEAFF	TGTGCCAGCAGGTATGGGACAGGGAGTATTACTGAAGCTTTCTTT
TRBD1	TRBV4-3	.	TRBJ1-2	CASSQATGMNGYGYTF	TGCGCCAGCAGCCAAGCGACAGGGATGAATGGCTATGGCTACACCTTC
TRBD1	TRBV7-2	.	TRBJ1-2	CASQTGGPYGYTF	TGTGCCAGCCAGACAGGGGGCCCCTATGGCTACACCTTC
.	TRBV3-1/TRBV3-2	.	TRBJ1-3	CASSQNRQSSGNTIYF	TGTGCCAGCAGCCAAAACCGACAGTCGTCTGGAAACACCATATATTTT